These 22 T cell receptor beta chains originate from one sample sequenced in a study of tumor-infiltrating lymphocytes in localized non-small cell lung cancer. Profiled with immunoSEQ multiplex PCR; TCRdb holds only in-frame clones, not every one. Of some 15,000 clones in the sample, under 75% were seen once. Sequencing was performed on lung tumor tissue. The receptors stem from a human donor with non-small cell lung cancer.

By share, this clone ranks as medium-sized. The chain has TRBV5-1 and TRBJ2-7; 9 bases are shared with TRBD2. The CDR3 loop spans 15 amino acids. From germline, CDR1 is SGHRS and CDR2 YFSETQ. The junction had 10 bases not matched to a gene; V was cut back by 7 bases and J by 2 bases. CDR3 bases: TGCGCCAGCCGATTAGCGGGAGAGAGCGCCTACGAGCAGTACTTC. Protein sequence: CASRLAGESAYEQYF.

CDR3 residues: CASSSQPDREETQYF. The CDR3 DNA reads TGTGCCAGCAGCTCCCAACCGGACAGAGAAGAGACCCAGTACTTC. The chain recombines TRBV7-6 with TRBJ2-5; maybe TRBD1 (6 bases). The CDR3 sequence is 15 residues long. Germline loops: CDR1 SGHVS, CDR2 FNYEAQ. V was shortened by 4 bases and J by 3 bases, with 15 bases between the two germline ends.

V gene TRBV7-9 combines with J gene TRBJ2-3, with a tentative D call TRBD1 (6 bases). Germline CDR1 is SEHNR and CDR2 is FQNEAQ (reference sequence). The V and J ends lost 5 bases and 6 bases respectively, with 12 bases between them. The CDR3 has 13 amino acids. CDR3 loop: CASSTQGSDTQYF. The CDR3 region has the DNA TGTGCCAGCAGCACACAGGGTTCCGATACGCAGTATTTT.

The V gene is TRBV7-2, the J gene TRBJ1-5; D unresolved. The length of the CDR3 is 15 residues. Trimming took 1 base from V and 2 from J, leaving 9 bases between them. Germline-derived CDR1 and CDR2 are SGHTA and FQGNSA. This chain's CDR3 is CASSLGSTGNQPQHF. DNA for the CDR3: TGTGCCAGCAGCTTAGGCTCGACCGGCAATCAGCCCCAGCATTTT.

This chain joins TRBV6-9 and TRBJ2-3; TRBD2 matches at 7 bases. V lost 4 bases to trimming and J lost 0 bases; unmatched junction nucleotides: 7. This CDR3 contains 16 residues. CDR1 and CDR2 (germline): MNHGY, SVAAGI. The CDR3 here is CASSSESGESTDTQYF. The CDR3 bases are TGTGCCAGCAGTTCCGAGAGCGGGGAAAGCACAGATACGCAGTATTTT.

The rearrangement joins TRBV30 to TRBJ1-6; D gene uncertain. The V and J ends lost 5 bases and 5 bases respectively, with 7 bases between them. Germline CDR1 is GTSNPN and CDR2 is SVGIG (reference sequence). The CDR3 is 12 amino acids. The CDR3 protein is CAWGVDNSPLHF. The CDR3 DNA reads as TGTGCCTGGGGCGTGGATAATTCACCCCTCCACTTT.

This clone came up a few times. V usage is TRBV4-1 and J usage is TRBJ1-2; the D gene is possibly TRBD1 (5 bases). In germline, CDR1 is MGHRA, CDR2 YSYEKL. The V gene lost 0 bases and the J gene lost 4 bases, with 12 bases spanning the gap. The CDR3 contains 15 residues. The CDR3 sequence: CASSQDGGGLYGYTF. CDR3 coding DNA: TGCGCCAGCAGCCAAGATGGCGGGGGTCTCTATGGCTACACCTTC.

This clone was counted only a few times. The chain combines TRBV7-9 with TRBJ2-4; no clear D. The CDR3 is made up of 16 amino acids. Looked up from germline, CDR1 is SEHNR and CDR2 is FQNEAQ (reference sequence). V was trimmed by 5 bases and J by 3 bases, leaving 17 bases between them. The CDR3 protein is CASSPNWRDGKNIQYF. Written as DNA, the CDR3 is TGTGCCAGCAGCCCCAACTGGAGAGATGGCAAAAACATTCAGTACTTC.

A few counts support this clone. The chain is built from TRBV18 and TRBJ2-5, with 8 positions matching TRBD1. Germline CDR1 is KGHSH and CDR2 is LQKENI. J lost 2 bases, V lost 1 base, and 6 bases had no gene match. The CDR3 contains 16 residues. The DNA for the CDR3 is TGTGCCAGCTCACCACGGACAGGGAGCAATCAAGAGACCCAGTACTTC. Its translation: CASSPRTGSNQETQYF. Looking up the rest from reference TRBV18 and TRBJ2-5 gives the full variable domain: NAGVMQNPRHLVRRRGQEARLRCSPMKGHSHVYWYRQLPEEGLKFMVYLQKENIIDESGMPKERFSAEFPKEGPSILRIQQVVRGDSAAYFCASSPRTGSNQETQYFGPGTRLLVL.

The CDR3 here is CSVEGVGTGGSEQYF. DNA of the CDR3: TGCAGCGTTGAGGGGGTGGGGACAGGGGGCTCCGAGCAGTACTTC. The J gene is TRBJ2-7, the V gene TRBV29-1; 12 bases align to TRBD1. This CDR3 region has 15 residues. V shed 3 bases, J shed 6 bases, and the junction held 9 bases outside the gene matches. In germline, CDR1 is SQVTM, CDR2 ANQGSEA.

The chain links TRBV18 to TRBJ1-5; D unclear. The V gene lost 2 bases and the J gene lost 1 base, with 9 bases spanning the gap. CDR3 size: 15 residues. Germline V CDR1 and CDR2: KGHSH, LQKENI. The CDR3 sequence: CASSPGQASNQPQHF. CDR3 in DNA: TGTGCCAGCTCACCAGGCCAAGCCAGCAATCAGCCCCAGCATTTT.

The chain carries TRBV29-1 and TRBJ2-5; 10 nucleotides line up with TRBD2. The CDR3 has 21 amino acids. V shed 2 bases and J 2 bases; nucleotides not matched to a gene: 23. Germline V gives CDR1 SQVTM, CDR2 ANQGSEA. Written as DNA, the CDR3 is TGCAGCGTTGAACCACAGACGGACGAGGGGCTAGCGGGGGCCTCTCAAGAGACCCAGTACTTC. Translated: CSVEPQTDEGLAGASQETQYF.

J is TRBJ1-3 and V is TRBV18, with D possibly TRBD1 on 5 matching bases. This CDR3 is 15 amino acids long. V was shortened by 6 bases and J by 2 bases, with 14 bases between the two germline ends. The germline gives CDR1 KGHSH, CDR2 LQKENI. CDR3 sequence reads: CASSPGTATGNTIYF. The CDR3 DNA reads TGTGCCAGCTCGCCGGGGACGGCTACTGGAAACACCATATATTTT.

V is TRBV5-4 and J is TRBJ1-2; D call uncertain. V was trimmed by 4 bases and J by 1 base, leaving 5 bases between them. The germline V gene encodes CDR1 SGHNT and CDR2 YYREEE (reference sequence). CDR3 length equals 12 residues. The CDR3 sequence: CASSPNNYGYTF. In DNA form, the CDR3 reads TGTGCCAGCAGCCCGAATAACTATGGCTACACCTTC.

This sequence joins TRBV30 and TRBJ2-3, with a weak D call TRBD1 (5 bases). The CDR3 is 15 amino acids. The V and J ends lost 5 bases and 3 bases respectively, with 18 bases between them. From germline, CDR1 is GTSNPN and CDR2 SVGIG (reference sequence). CDR3 sequence reads: CAWGYGQGGTDTQYF. For the CDR3, the DNA is TGTGCCTGGGGCTACGGGCAGGGTGGGACAGATACGCAGTATTTT.

This clone was observed a handful of times. One end of the junction varies from germline; a read error may be responsible. V usage is TRBV7-7 and J usage is TRBJ2-1; D uncertain. The CDR3 runs to 16 residues. CDR1 and CDR2 from the germline V gene are SSHAT and FNYEAQ (reference sequence). The CDR3 loop is CASSLLSRAPPAEQFF. CDR3 DNA sequence: TGTGCTAGCAGCTTATTGTCCCGGGCCCCCCCAGCCGAGCAGTTCTTC.

The chain links TRBV11-1 to TRBJ2-2; 12 bases line up with TRBD2. The ends lost 3 bases at V and 6 bases at J; junction bases unmatched: 8. Germline lookup yields CDR1 SGHAT and CDR2 FQDESV (reference sequence). CDR3 length equals 17 residues. The CDR3 protein is CASSFPTSGRSSGELFF. The DNA of the CDR3 is TGTGCCAGCAGCTTTCCTACTAGCGGGAGGTCCTCCGGGGAGCTGTTTTTT.

This clone was detected a few times. J is TRBJ2-5 and V is TRBV2; either TRBD1 or TRBD2 may fit D (7 bases each). The CDR3 contains 17 residues. Germline CDR1 is SNHLY and CDR2 is FYNNEI. Deletions cut 5 bases from V and 1 base from J, with 20 bases between. CDR3 loop: CASSQWRGLAAQETQYF. The CDR3 nucleotides are TGTGCCAGCAGTCAGTGGAGGGGGCTAGCGGCCCAAGAGACCCAGTACTTC.

This chain connects TRBV6-5 to TRBJ2-1; D is perhaps TRBD2 (6 bases). The CDR3 extends over 15 amino acids. Trimming took off 6 bases at V and 2 bases at J, with 14 bases between the two ends. Looked up from germline, CDR1 is MNHEY and CDR2 is SVGAGI. CDR3 region: CASRIGGGPYNEQFF. The CDR3 bases are TGTGCCAGCAGAATCGGCGGAGGGCCCTACAATGAGCAGTTCTTC.

Note on this clone: Other DNA sequences in the sample encode the same CDR3. The gene calls are TRBV29-1 and TRBJ1-5, with 9 bases that match TRBD1. The V gene end was trimmed by 3 bases and the J gene end by 4 bases; junction bases not matched to a gene: 4. CDR1 is SQVTM, CDR2 ANQGSEA, per germline. The CDR3 consists of 14 residues. As DNA, the CDR3 is TGCAGCGTTGAGGAGACAGGGGGTAATCAGCCCCAGCATTTT. It is translated as CSVEETGGNQPQHF.

The J gene is TRBJ1-2, the V gene TRBV7-2; D not resolved. The CDR3 length is 16 residues. V dropped 4 bases and J dropped 3 bases, with 18 bases sitting between them. Germline lookup yields CDR1 SGHTA and CDR2 FQGNSA. DNA for the CDR3: TGTGCCAGCAGCTCTAAGAATCACGGATCTTACTATGGCTACACCTTC. Translation: CASSSKNHGSYYGYTF.

This sequence joins TRBV10-2 and TRBJ1-1; D ambiguous. V was trimmed by 6 bases and J by 2 bases, leaving 10 bases between them. Germline assignment: CDR1 WSHSY and CDR2 SAAADI. The CDR3 covers 13 residues. The chain's CDR3 is CASREGSNTEAFF. CDR3 DNA: TGCGCCAGCAGGGAAGGGAGTAACACTGAAGCTTTCTTT.